These T cell receptor beta chains were read from a single sample in a study of molecular identifiers for immune sequencing clone quantification. TCRdb reanalysed the PCR reads using MiXCR and keeps one entry per CDR3 protein. The table lists 250,000 to 350,000 distinct CDR3 sequences, around a fifth of them singletons. Sequenced sample: naive CD8+ T cells from blood, with Jurkat cell RNA spiked in. Every receptor here comes from a human donor in good health. Some libraries in this study had Jurkat cell RNA spiked in. Both conserved end residues are part of each CDR3. A D gene is named only where the DNA matches it firmly. The size of a clone is reported for some rows only, either as once, few or many, or as a class for expanded clones.

>TRBV6-5|many|TRBJ2-3|.
CASSYLENSDTQYF
TGTGCCAGCAGTTATCTGGAGAACTCAGATACGCAGTATTTT
>TRBV5-4|many|TRBJ2-1|TRBD2
CASSPVTSGRTNEQFF
TGTGCCAGCAGCCCTGTGACTAGCGGGAGAACCAATGAGCAGTTCTTC
>TRBV10-3|.|TRBJ2-3|TRBD2
CAISEIAGGRDTQYF
TGTGCCATCAGTGAGATAGCGGGGGGGCGAGATACGCAGTATTTT
>TRBV6-1|many|TRBJ1-1|TRBD1
CASSPSPGQVVPPEAFF
TGTGCCAGCAGTCCATCTCCGGGACAGGTGGTTCCCCCTGAAGCTTTCTTT
>TRBV3-1|.|TRBJ2-7|TRBD1
CASSQNPGQGAYEQYF
TGTGCCAGCAGCCAAAACCCGGGACAGGGTGCCTACGAGCAGTACTTC
>TRBV7-9|many|TRBJ1-1|.
CASSLQGRSVAEAFF
TGTGCCAGCAGCTTACAGGGTCGGAGCGTGGCTGAAGCTTTCTTT
>TRBV4-3|many|TRBJ2-3|TRBD2
CASSQEPGLAGVTDTQYF
TGCGCCAGCAGCCAAGAACCGGGACTAGCGGGGGTCACAGATACGCAGTATTTT
>TRBV28|.|TRBJ2-3|.
CASSFKGMYTDTQYF
TGTGCCAGCAGTTTTAAAGGCATGTACACAGATACGCAGTATTTT
>TRBV6-1|few|TRBJ2-3|.
CASSEAAAQEYTDTQYF
TGTGCCAGCAGTGAAGCGGCGGCACAAGAATACACAGATACGCAGTATTTT
>TRBV5-3|many|TRBJ2-7|TRBD2
CARSVCRTSGGPSSYEQYF
TGTGCCAGAAGCGTGTGCCGGACTAGCGGGGGCCCAAGCTCCTACGAGCAGTACTTC
>TRBV5-1|many|TRBJ2-3|.
CASSWDGDTQYF
TGCGCCAGCAGCTGGGATGGGGATACGCAGTATTTT
>TRBV11-2|.|TRBJ2-7|.
CASSQVTAYEQYF
TGTGCCAGCAGCCAGGTGACAGCCTACGAGCAGTACTTC
>TRBV4-3|.|TRBJ2-7|.
CASSQDVGGLYEQHF
TGCGCCAGCAGCCAAGACGTGGGGGGGCTGTACGAGCAGCACTTC
>TRBV12-3/TRBV12-4|.|TRBJ2-3|.
CASSFSPSHTPYF
TGCGCCAGCAGTTTCTCCCCCTCGCATACGCCGTATTTT
>TRBV5-1|.|TRBJ2-2|.
CASSYLGPGELFF
TGCGCCAGCAGCTACTTGGGGCCCGGGGAGCTGTTTTTT
>TRBV20-1|few|TRBJ2-1|TRBD2
CSASPLAGNYNEQFF
TGCAGTGCTAGTCCTTTAGCGGGGAATTACAATGAGCAGTTCTTC
>TRBV4-3|many|TRBJ1-1|.
CASSQEVGQVTEAFF
TGCGCCAGCAGCCAAGAGGTTGGGCAGGTAACTGAAGCTTTCTTT
>TRBV7-8|many|TRBJ2-5|TRBD1
CASSHIHRGQETQYF
TGTGCCAGCAGCCATATACACAGGGGTCAAGAGACCCAGTACTTC
>TRBV6-5|many|TRBJ1-2|TRBD1
CASSYGTEYGYTF
TGTGCCAGCAGTTACGGGACAGAGTATGGCTACACCTTC
>TRBV11-2|.|TRBJ2-1|.
CASSLGVRGNEQFF
TGTGCCAGCAGCTTAGGAGTCAGGGGCAATGAGCAGTTCTTC
>TRBV27|.|TRBJ1-2|TRBD1
CAGSFSTGTALYGYTF
TGTGCCGGCAGTTTCTCCACCGGGACAGCACTCTATGGCTACACCTTC
>TRBV29-1|many|TRBJ1-2|.
CSVFLPGQPNYGYTF
TGCAGCGTGTTCCTCCCGGGACAACCTAACTATGGCTACACCTTC
>TRBV12-3/TRBV12-4|many|TRBJ2-2|.
CASSLLDPRAGELFF
TGTGCCAGCAGTTTATTGGACCCCAGGGCCGGGGAGCTGTTTTTT
>TRBV20-1|many|TRBJ2-7|.
CSARAFRSSYEQYF
TGCAGTGCTAGAGCGTTTAGGTCTTCCTACGAGCAGTACTTC
>TRBV5-1|many|TRBJ2-7|TRBD1
CASSHPGQGVYEQYF
TGCGCCAGCAGCCACCCGGGACAGGGGGTATACGAGCAGTACTTC
>TRBV27|many|TRBJ1-1|.
CASSLGNSVTEAFF
TGTGCCAGCAGTTTAGGAAATTCGGTTACTGAAGCTTTCTTT
>TRBV5-1|many|TRBJ1-3|.
CASSLGDASGNTIYF
TGCGCCAGCAGCTTGGGGGATGCCTCTGGAAACACCATATATTTT
>TRBV4-3|few|TRBJ2-3|TRBD2
CASSQPPGLAGALTFDTQYF
TGCGCCAGCAGCCAGCCCCCCGGACTAGCGGGGGCCTTAACATTTGATACGCAGTATTTT
>TRBV25-1|many|TRBJ2-5|.
CASSDHRLIQETQYF
TGTGCCAGCAGTGACCACAGGCTTATCCAAGAGACCCAGTACTTC
>TRBV4-1|many|TRBJ2-3|.
CASSPGNTQYF
TGCGCCAGCAGCCCAGGCAATACGCAGTATTTT
>TRBV7-9|many|TRBJ2-3|TRBD1
CASSLTTGGADTQYF
TGTGCCAGCAGCTTAACTACAGGGGGCGCAGATACGCAGTATTTT
>TRBV4-2|few|TRBJ2-1|TRBD2
CASSQLGLAGKYEQFF
TGTGCCAGCAGCCAACTGGGACTAGCGGGAAAGTATGAGCAGTTCTTC
>TRBV4-3|few|TRBJ1-3|.
CASSQDITGGNTIYF
TGCGCCAGCAGCCAAGATATCACAGGAGGAAACACCATATATTTT
>TRBV7-6|few|TRBJ2-2|.
CANSLFIEGTNTGELFF
TGTGCCAACAGCCTCTTTATAGAGGGTACGAACACCGGGGAGCTGTTTTTT
>TRBV6-1|many|TRBJ2-3|.
CASIFADTDTQYF
TGTGCCAGCATTTTTGCGGACACAGATACGCAGTATTTT
>TRBV7-9|few|TRBJ1-4|.
CASSSNKRQATNEKLFF
TGTGCCAGCAGCTCCAATAAAAGACAGGCAACTAATGAAAAACTGTTTTTT
>TRBV12-3/TRBV12-4|many|TRBJ2-6|.
CASSSQGSGANVLTF
TGTGCCAGCAGTTCCCAGGGTTCTGGGGCCAACGTCCTGACTTTC
>TRBV13|many|TRBJ2-3|TRBD1
CAIPGQITDTQYF
TGTGCCATCCCGGGACAGATCACAGATACGCAGTATTTT
>TRBV6-1|.|TRBJ1-1|.
CASSELWGGENTEAFF
TGTGCCAGCAGTGAATTATGGGGGGGCGAGAACACTGAAGCTTTCTTT
>TRBV14|many|TRBJ2-3|.
CASSQGAARAGAEADTQYF
TGTGCCAGCAGCCAAGGGGCCGCGCGGGCTGGGGCTGAGGCAGATACGCAGTATTTT
>TRBV6-5|few|TRBJ2-7|TRBD2
CASSYKWGGAYEQYF
TGTGCCAGCAGTTACAAGTGGGGGGGAGCCTACGAGCAGTACTTC
>TRBV19|many|TRBJ1-6|TRBD1
CASSLYRGHNSPLHF
TGTGCCAGTAGTCTTTACAGGGGCCATAATTCACCCCTCCACTTT
>TRBV28|few|TRBJ1-5|.
CASSWTENQPQHF
TGTGCCAGCAGTTGGACAGAAAATCAGCCCCAGCATTTT
>TRBV29-1|many|TRBJ2-1|TRBD2
CSAGTSAPQEFF
TGCAGCGCGGGGACTAGCGCGCCTCAGGAGTTCTTC
>TRBV20-1|many|TRBJ1-3|.
CSARSGLGNTIYF
TGCAGTGCTAGATCAGGGTTGGGAAACACCATATATTTT
>TRBV4-3|many|TRBJ1-3|TRBD1
CASSQDYRGSGGNTIYF
TGCGCCAGCAGCCAAGATTACAGGGGGTCCGGTGGAAACACCATATATTTT
>TRBV19|many|TRBJ2-7|TRBD2
CASSIAGGTPYEQYF
TGTGCCAGTAGTATAGCGGGGGGGACCCCCTACGAGCAGTACTTC
>TRBV6-6|many|TRBJ2-7|TRBD2
CASNSGSWVHEQYF
TGTGCCAGCAATAGCGGGAGTTGGGTGCACGAGCAGTACTTC
>TRBV21-1|many|TRBJ1-3|.
CAKAGPKNTIYF
TGTGCCAAAGCAGGGCCGAAAAACACCATATATTTT
>TRBV12-3/TRBV12-4|.|TRBJ2-7|.
CASSFGQSVSYEQYF
TGTGCCAGCAGTTTCGGGCAGAGCGTTTCCTACGAGCAGTACTTC
>TRBV30|many|TRBJ2-5|TRBD1
CAGTGGPWLQYF
TGTGCCGGCACAGGGGGCCCCTGGCTCCAGTACTTC
>TRBV7-6|many|TRBJ2-3|.
CASSLTVGPTGTGDTQYF
TGTGCCAGCAGCTTAACGGTTGGACCCACCGGCACAGGGGATACGCAGTATTTT